A single sample is the source of the 29 T cell receptor beta chains below, sequenced in a study of neurological immune-mediated disorders. The time point: longitudinal time-point 3. TCRdb independently ran MiXCR on the 5' RACE reads; one entry per CDR3 protein. The sample has roughly 100,000 distinct CDR3 sequences, under 14% seen once. The sequencing sample was made of PBMCs. The receptors were gathered from a female donor with HTLV-1-associated myelopathy (HAM/TSP).

This clonotype was picked up many times. The chain carries TRBV6-5 and TRBJ2-7; tentative D call: TRBD1 (6 bases). There are 16 residues in the CDR3. Germline V CDR1 and CDR2: MNHEY, SVGAGI. Trimming pared 2 bases from V and 0 bases from J, leaving 14 bases between. CDR3 loop: CASSYQGPFGSYEQYF. CDR3 sequence (DNA): TGTGCCAGCAGTTACCAGGGGCCCTTCGGCTCCTACGAGCAGTACTTC.

This clonotype was detected ten times or more. The rearrangement uses TRBV6-6 and TRBJ2-3; 14 nucleotides match TRBD2. This CDR3 contains 20 residues. The germline gives CDR1 MNHNY, CDR2 SVGAGI (reference sequence). The junction had 19 bases not matched to a gene; V was cut back by 6 bases and J by 5 bases. DNA of the CDR3: TGTGCCAGCAGGCTCGGGACTAGCGGGGGTCGAAATTCCCCAATAGATACGCAGTATTTT. Its translation is CASRLGTSGGRNSPIDTQYF.

This clonotype was picked up a small number of times. This sequence joins TRBV20-1 and TRBJ2-5; D perhaps matches TRBD2 (7 bases). Trimming stripped 4 bases from V and 4 bases from J, with 22 bases between. CDR1 is DFQATT, CDR2 SNEGSKA, per germline (reference sequence). The CDR3 spans 16 residues. CDR3 sequence reads: CSANSLGVGGGETQYF. DNA for the CDR3: TGCAGTGCTAACTCCTTGGGGGTGGGAGGGGGAGAGACCCAGTACTTC.

This clonotype occurred many times. V and J are TRBV19 and TRBJ1-5; maybe TRBD1 (6 bases). The V gene's germline CDR1 is LNHDA and CDR2 SQIVND (reference sequence). The CDR3 has 14 amino acids. The V and J ends lost 3 bases and 3 bases respectively, with 9 bases between them. Written as DNA, the CDR3 is TGTGCCAGTAGTATCACAGGGAACAATCAGCCCCAGCATTTT. Translated, it gives CASSITGNNQPQHF.

This clonotype was seen ten or more times. V usage is TRBV5-1 and J usage is TRBJ2-2; D remains unclear. The germline gives CDR1 SGHRS, CDR2 YFSETQ. V lost 1 base to trimming and J lost 0 bases, with 4 bases between them. The CDR3 is 14 amino acids. CDR3: CASSLLPNTGELFF. DNA of the CDR3: TGCGCCAGCAGCTTGCTTCCGAACACCGGGGAGCTGTTTTTT.

This clonotype has ten or more counts. For the CDR3, the DNA is TGCAGTGCTAGACGAGACACAAACACTGAAGCTTTCTTT. Translated, it gives CSARRDTNTEAFF. This rearrangement joins TRBV20-1 to TRBJ1-1; D is uncertain. V lost 2 bases to trimming and J lost 2 bases, with 9 bases between them. Germline V gene data show CDR1 as DFQATT and CDR2 as SNEGSKA (reference sequence). This CDR3 is built from 13 residues.

This clonotype was detected ten times or more. Germline and junction disagree at one end, which may indicate a read error. The V call is TRBV20-1, the J call TRBJ2-1, with 8 bases fitting TRBD2. The CDR3 is made up of 15 amino acids. The germline gives CDR1 DFQATT, CDR2 SNEGSKA (reference sequence). CDR3 bases: TGCAGTGCTGGAGAGCGGGGGCGGATCTACAATGAGCAGTTCTTC. Its translation is CSAGERGRIYNEQFF.

CDR3 DNA: TGCAGTGCCAACCGAGTGAGGGGGCAACTCTACGAGCAGTACTTC. Translated: CSANRVRGQLYEQYF. V and J are TRBV20-1 and TRBJ2-7, with TRBD1 identical over 7 bases. Germline V lookup: CDR1 DFQATT, CDR2 SNEGSKA (reference sequence). This CDR3 region has 15 residues. Unmatched junction bases numbered 14, after V lost 6 bases and J lost 3 bases.

In its sample, this clonotype was seen many times. Here the CDR3 reads CASSLGTTDTEAFF. CDR3 bases: TGTGCCAGCAGTCTCGGGACGACAGACACTGAAGCTTTCTTT. The chain uses TRBV12-3 or TRBV12-4 and TRBJ1-1; a weak D match, TRBD1 (5 bases). The CDR3 is 14 residues long. V was trimmed by 5 bases and J by 3 bases, leaving 13 bases between them.

This sequence joins TRBV19 and TRBJ1-5; 11 bases map to TRBD1. The CDR3 has 14 residues. The V gene's germline CDR1 is LNHDA and CDR2 SQIVND (reference sequence). Trimming removed 8 bases from V and 6 bases from J; junction bases left unmatched: 6. The DNA of the CDR3 is TGTGCCAGTGGGGACAGGGGGGACCGTCAGCCCCAGCATTTT. It specifies CASGDRGDRQPQHF.

This clonotype showed up many times. This sequence joins TRBV27 and TRBJ2-7; D might be TRBD2 (6 bases). This CDR3 has 15 amino acids. V gave up 0 bases and J gave up 4 bases, with 13 bases separating them. Germline loops: CDR1 MNHEY, CDR2 SMNVEV (reference sequence). CDR3: CASSLSGRGVYEQYF. In DNA, the CDR3 is TGTGCCAGCAGTTTATCCGGGCGGGGTGTGTACGAGCAGTACTTC.

This chain joins TRBV11-2 and TRBJ2-2; 9 nucleotides match TRBD1. Trimming took 3 bases from V and 6 from J; bases not matched to a gene: 5. The length of the CDR3 is 15 residues. Per germline, CDR1 SGHAT and CDR2 FQNNGV. CDR3 loop: CASSLGQGYSGELFF. DNA of the CDR3: TGTGCCAGCAGCTTGGGACAGGGCTATTCCGGGGAGCTGTTTTTT.

This clonotype was counted many times. The rearrangement links TRBV6-7 to TRBJ1-6; no definite D call. TRBV6-7 is assigned to the ORF class and has an uncertain function. The length of the CDR3 is 17 residues. V lost 4 bases, J lost 6 bases, and 19 bases lay in between. The CDR3 protein is CASSFTVLSDLNSPLHF. The CDR3 region has the DNA TGTGCCAGCAGTTTCACCGTTTTAAGCGATCTTAATTCACCCCTCCACTTT.

This clonotype has at least ten counts. The chain joins TRBV9 to TRBJ2-1, with D unresolved. Germline V gene data show CDR1 as SGDLS and CDR2 as YYNGEE. V lost 4 bases, J lost 7 bases, and 15 bases lay in between. This CDR3 has 14 amino acids. CDR3 coding DNA: TGTGCCAGCAGCCCGGGTTCTCCAGGAAATGAGCAGTTCTTC. Protein sequence: CASSPGSPGNEQFF.

This clonotype was seen many times. The V call is TRBV12-3 or TRBV12-4, the J call TRBJ1-2; 8 nucleotides align to TRBD1. The CDR3 runs to 12 residues. J was trimmed by 8 bases and V by 5 bases; bases with no gene match: 4. CDR3 region: CASSLRDRGYTF. Written as DNA, the CDR3 is TGTGCCAGCAGTCTGCGGGACAGGGGCTACACCTTC.

In its sample, this clonotype was seen many times. The chain couples TRBV11-3 to TRBJ2-1; tentatively, D is TRBD1 or TRBD2 (5 bases each). The CDR3 sequence is 16 residues long. The V gene's germline CDR1 is SGHNT and CDR2 YENEEA. The V end lost 2 bases, the J end lost 2 bases, and 13 bases lay between the germline ends. Written as DNA, the CDR3 is TGTGCCAGCAGCTTAACCGGGACCGCCGCCTACAATGAGCAGTTCTTC. This translates into CASSLTGTAAYNEQFF.

This chain links TRBV5-1 with TRBJ2-3; the match to TRBD1 covers 7 bases. Germline values: CDR1 SGHRS, CDR2 YFSETQ. J gave up 2 bases and V 5 bases, and 8 bases lay outside the gene matches. This CDR3 comprises 15 residues. The DNA of the CDR3 is TGCGCCAGCAGATCTCAGGGGGTCCCCACAGATACGCAGTATTTT. This sequence encodes CASRSQGVPTDTQYF.

This clonotype was recorded at least ten times. This chain joins TRBV6-1 and TRBJ2-7; D remains unclear. Germline V gene data show CDR1 as MNHNS and CDR2 as SASEGT. The CDR3 is 13 amino acids. Trimming shortened V by 1 base and J by 6 bases, and 10 bases separated the two germline ends. The CDR3 protein is CASSEVDLAEQYF. In nucleotides, the CDR3 is TGTGCCAGCAGTGAAGTGGATTTGGCCGAGCAGTACTTC.

In this sample, this clonotype turned up many times. V is TRBV6-5 and J is TRBJ2-7; D not certain. Trimming took 6 bases from V and 7 from J, leaving 16 bases between them. The length of the CDR3 is 13 residues. Germline V gene data show CDR1 as MNHEY and CDR2 as SVGAGI. This CDR3 is CASRQTLVGEQYF. The CDR3 DNA follows: TGTGCCAGCAGGCAGACCTTGGTAGGGGAGCAGTACTTC.

In this sample, this clonotype turned up many times. The rearrangement joins TRBV2 to TRBJ2-2, with unresolved D. The CDR3 has 12 amino acids. V was clipped by 6 bases and J by 2 bases, with 4 bases between them. Per the germline V gene, CDR1 is SNHLY and CDR2 is FYNNEI. For the CDR3, the DNA is TGTGCCAGCAGGAGTAACACCGGGGAGCTGTTTTTT. This sequence encodes CASRSNTGELFF.

Many counts were recorded for this clonotype. The chain joins TRBV5-1 to TRBJ1-1; D gene ambiguous. CDR1 SGHRS and CDR2 YFSETQ come from the germline V gene. CDR3 size: 13 residues. V lost 6 bases and J lost 0, with 9 bases in between. Here the CDR3 DNA reads TGCGCCAGCATGGGTCAGTTGAACACTGAAGCTTTCTTT. Residues: CASMGQLNTEAFF.

This clonotype was counted only a few times. The V call is TRBV5-1, the J call TRBJ1-4; a weak D match, TRBD1 (6 bases). Germline V gene lookup returns CDR1 SGHRS and CDR2 YFSETQ. The V gene lost 4 bases and the J gene lost 5 bases, with 9 bases spanning the gap. The CDR3 totals 13 residues. As DNA, the CDR3 is TGCGCCAGCAGCATAGGACAGAATGAAAAACTGTTTTTT. This sequence encodes CASSIGQNEKLFF.

This clonotype was picked up many times. This chain connects TRBV2 to TRBJ2-2; tentatively, D is TRBD1 (6 bases). CDR3 length equals 13 residues. Trimming shortened V by 4 bases and J by 5 bases, and 8 bases separated the two germline ends. Germline CDR1 and CDR2: SNHLY and FYNNEI. CDR3 loop: CASSGRGTGELFF. In nucleotides, the CDR3 is TGTGCCAGCAGTGGCAGGGGTACCGGGGAGCTGTTTTTT. Complete variable domain (other parts from reference TRBV2 and TRBJ2-2): EPEVTQTPSHQVTQMGQEVILRCVPISNHLYFYWYRQILGQKVEFLVSFYNNEISEKSEIFDDQFSVERPDGSNFTLKIRSTKLEDSAMYFCASSGRGTGELFFGEGSRLTVL.

This clonotype was picked up many times. DNA of the CDR3: TGTGCCAGCTCATCCACGGGACCCTACGAGCAGTACTTC. Its protein is CASSSTGPYEQYF. This rearrangement joins TRBV18 to TRBJ2-7; D may be TRBD1 or TRBD2 (5 bases each). The V and J ends lost 5 bases and 2 bases respectively, with 10 bases between them. Looked up from germline, CDR1 is KGHSH and CDR2 is LQKENI. This CDR3 has 13 residues.

This clonotype was seen ten or more times. This chain uses TRBV4-2 with TRBJ1-1, with 8 bases lining up with TRBD1. This CDR3 contains 14 residues. Germline V gene sequence: CDR1 LGHNA, CDR2 YNFKEQ. Germline trimming cut 4 bases from V and 11 bases from J; bases unmatched to any gene: 12. The DNA of the CDR3 is TGTGCCAGCAGCCCTGGGACAGGCCAGCACGGCGCTTTCTTT. Its translation is CASSPGTGQHGAFF.

This clonotype was observed at least ten times. The chain recombines TRBV5-6 with TRBJ1-2; D perhaps matches TRBD1 (5 bases). Trimming took off 3 bases at V and 7 bases at J, with 10 bases between the two ends. The CDR3 totals 12 residues. Per the germline V gene, CDR1 is SGHDT and CDR2 is YYEEEE. Here the CDR3 DNA reads TGTGCCAGCAGCTGGGCGCAGGGTGGCTACACCTTC. As protein: CASSWAQGGYTF.

J is TRBJ2-2 and V is TRBV20-1; the D call may be TRBD1 or TRBD2 (6 bases each). This CDR3 has 17 amino acids. Germline lookup yields CDR1 DFQATT and CDR2 SNEGSKA (reference sequence). The V gene lost 5 bases and the J gene lost 9 bases, with 28 bases spanning the gap. This chain's CDR3 is CSAFGTAGHGISRELFF. The CDR3 DNA is TGCAGTGCTTTTGGGACGGCGGGACATGGTATTTCCCGGGAGCTGTTTTTT.

At least ten counts were recorded for this clonotype. J is TRBJ2-2 and V is TRBV5-1; 9 nucleotides agree with TRBD1. This CDR3 has 15 amino acids. V gave up 4 bases and J gave up 6 bases; unmatched junction bases: 7. Germline V CDR1 and CDR2: SGHRS, YFSETQ. The CDR3 protein is CASSPGQGIPGELFF. CDR3 coding DNA: TGCGCCAGCAGCCCGGGACAGGGTATACCCGGGGAGCTGTTTTTT.

This sequence joins TRBV5-1 and TRBJ1-1; D unclear. CDR1 and CDR2 from the germline V gene are SGHRS and YFSETQ. The CDR3 sequence is 13 residues long. Between the trimmed V and J ends, which lost 7 bases and 0 bases, there was a span of 10 bases. The CDR3 spells CASSWEMNTEAFF. In DNA, the CDR3 is TGCGCCAGCTCGTGGGAGATGAACACTGAAGCTTTCTTT.